The rows below give T cell receptor beta chains drawn from one sample of a study of T cells after yellow fever vaccination. MiXCR was run by TCRdb on the 5' RACE reads, yielding one entry per CDR3 protein. Altogether tens of thousands of distinct CDR3 sequences are present, around 6.5% being singletons, with the ten largest covering roughly 33%. Sequenced material: CD8+ T cells sorted from PBMCs, taken more than 4 days after the first yellow fever vaccination. Receptors originate from a man between 18 and 29 years old who received the YFV17D yellow fever vaccine. The CDR3 runs from the conserved cysteine through the conserved F or W. The D gene is left open where the match is weak. Clone size is not always given. Where it is, it says once, few, many or a class for expanded clones.

CASSQLGRGRNEQYF	TGCGCCAGCAGCCAACTGGGCAGGGGTCGCAACGAGCAGTACTTC	-	few	TRBV4-1	TRBJ2-7
CAWSLTSGGPGGTQYF	TGTGCCTGGAGTCTGACTAGCGGGGGGCCAGGGGGGACCCAGTACTTC	TRBD2	few	TRBV30	TRBJ2-5
CASSYFRNTGELFF	TGTGCCAGCAGTTACTTTAGGAACACCGGGGAGCTGTTTTTT	-	few	TRBV6-5	TRBJ2-2
CASSFDGLYSNQPQHF	TGTGCCAGCAGCTTCGACGGACTTTATAGCAATCAGCCCCAGCATTTT	-	many	TRBV7-8	TRBJ1-5
CSARDSQTSYGYTF	TGCAGTGCTAGAGATAGCCAGACAAGCTATGGCTACACCTTC	-	-	TRBV20-1	TRBJ1-2
CATEGVENTGELFF	TGTGCCACCGAGGGGGTGGAGAACACCGGGGAGCTGTTTTTT	-	-	TRBV24-1	TRBJ2-2
CASSFLSRSTEAFF	TGTGCCAGCAGCTTCCTGTCTCGGAGCACTGAAGCTTTCTTT	-	many	TRBV6-2/TRBV6-3	TRBJ1-1
CASSLDQGRYQETQYF	TGTGCCAGCAGCTTAGACCAGGGACGGTACCAAGAGACCCAGTACTTC	-	many	TRBV7-8	TRBJ2-5
CASSEGDTQYF	TGTGCCAGCTCGGAGGGAGATACGCAGTATTTT	-	many	TRBV3-1	TRBJ2-3
CASSWGPPYEQYF	TGCGCCAGCAGCTGGGGACCTCCCTACGAGCAGTACTTC	-	many	TRBV5-1	TRBJ2-7
CASSSRRGASLETQYF	TGTGCCAGCTCATCTAGGCGGGGGGCCAGTCTAGAGACCCAGTACTTC	TRBD2	few	TRBV13	TRBJ2-5
CASSYSTTENTEAFF	TGTGCCAGCAGTTACTCGACAACGGAGAACACTGAAGCTTTCTTT	-	few	TRBV6-5	TRBJ1-1
CASSLGGNSPLHF	TGTGCCAGCAGCTTGGGGGGGAATTCACCCCTCCACTTT	-	-	TRBV7-2	TRBJ1-6
CASSYLPPWRRGNQPQHF	TGTGCCAGCAGTTACTTGCCCCCGTGGAGGCGGGGTAATCAGCCCCAGCATTTT	-	many	TRBV6-2/TRBV6-3	TRBJ1-5
CASSLRFVTEAFF	TGTGCCAGCAGCTTAAGATTTGTCACTGAAGCTTTCTTT	-	many	TRBV11-1	TRBJ1-1
CASSPSPGLLLYGYTF	TGTGCCAGCAGTCCGAGCCCGGGACTCCTCCTATATGGCTACACCTTC	-	-	TRBV12-3/TRBV12-4	TRBJ1-2
CASSASGGDYGYTF	TGTGCCAGCAGCGCCTCTGGGGGTGACTATGGCTACACCTTC	-	few	TRBV25-1	TRBJ1-2
CAISESATGADLLGGYTF	TGTGCCATCAGTGAGTCGGCGACAGGGGCGGATTTACTGGGTGGCTACACCTTC	TRBD1	-	TRBV10-3	TRBJ1-2
CASSPYRVPGYTF	TGTGCCAGCAGCCCCTACAGGGTTCCTGGCTACACCTTC	-	few	TRBV9	TRBJ1-2
CATRDKRGAVNEQFF	TGTGCCACCAGGGACAAGCGGGGGGCGGTCAATGAGCAGTTCTTC	TRBD2	many	TRBV24-1	TRBJ2-1
CASSELAGGPETQYF	TGTGCCAGCAGTGAATTAGCGGGGGGGCCAGAGACCCAGTACTTC	TRBD2	many	TRBV6-1	TRBJ2-5
CASRTGREVNTEAFF	TGCGCCAGCAGGACAGGGAGGGAGGTGAACACTGAAGCTTTCTTT	TRBD1	-	TRBV10-2	TRBJ1-1
CAWIGRLEAFF	TGTGCCTGGATAGGACGTCTTGAAGCTTTCTTT	-	-	TRBV30	TRBJ1-1
CASSFRRTGELFF	TGCGCCAGCAGCTTCCGCAGGACCGGGGAGCTGTTTTTT	-	many	TRBV5-1	TRBJ2-2
CASSRSSRPQETQYF	TGTGCCAGCAGTCGCTCCAGTCGTCCCCAGGAGACCCAGTACTTC	-	-	TRBV6-5	TRBJ2-5
CASSSGQRMNTEAFF	TGTGCCAGCAGCTCGGGACAGAGGATGAACACTGAAGCTTTCTTT	TRBD1	many	TRBV7-9	TRBJ1-1
CASSLEQGATFTDTQYF	TGTGCCAGCAGCTTAGAACAGGGGGCTACTTTCACAGATACGCAGTATTTT	TRBD1	-	TRBV11-2	TRBJ2-3
CASSLEDEGRGWGHNSPLHF	TGCGCCAGCAGCCTTGAGGATGAGGGTCGGGGTTGGGGGCACAATTCACCCCTCCACTTT	-	many	TRBV4-1	TRBJ1-6
CASPPGQHNEQFF	TGTGCCAGCCCGCCGGGACAGCACAATGAGCAGTTCTTC	TRBD1	-	TRBV5-6	TRBJ2-1
CASSKTRFYNSPLHF	TGTGCCAGCAGTAAGACCAGGTTCTATAATTCACCCCTCCACTTT	-	-	TRBV27	TRBJ1-6
CASSWAAGVLAGELFF	TGCGCCAGCAGCTGGGCCGCGGGGGTCTTGGCCGGGGAGCTGTTTTTT	TRBD2	many	TRBV5-1	TRBJ2-2
CASSQDTGSLYGYTF	TGCGCCAGCAGCCAAGATACAGGGTCTTTGTATGGCTACACCTTC	-	-	TRBV4-3	TRBJ1-2
CSVDRGNGYTF	TGCAGCGTGGACAGGGGCAATGGCTACACCTTC	TRBD1	many	TRBV29-1	TRBJ1-2
CASSLGTEQFF	TGTGCCAGCAGCTTAGGGACAGAGCAGTTCTTC	-	-	TRBV7-9	TRBJ2-1